A single sample gave rise to the 16 T cell receptor beta chains below, sequenced in a study of blood T cell repertoires in COVID-19. The method was immunoSEQ multiplex PCR; TCRdb's version includes in-frame clones alone and lacks a portion of them. Among around 160,000 clones listed, approximately 90% were seen once. Specimen: PBMCs or T cells enriched from blood (not recorded which). All receptors come from a woman in her thirties or forties who had been exposed to COVID-19.

The chain has TRBV11-2 and TRBJ2-7; tentatively, D is TRBD1 (6 bases). This CDR3 region has 14 residues. V gave up 5 bases and J gave up 2 bases, with 13 bases separating them. Germline V gives CDR1 SGHAT, CDR2 FQNNGV. The CDR3: CASSLRDKAYEQYF. In DNA, the CDR3 is TGTGCCAGCAGCCTCCGGGACAAAGCCTACGAGCAGTACTTC.

This chain joins TRBV7-3 and TRBJ2-5; TRBD1 matches 10 bases. V shed 5 bases, J shed 5 bases, and the junction held 5 bases outside the gene matches. Per the germline V gene, CDR1 is SGHTA and CDR2 is FQGTGA. The CDR3 runs to 14 residues. The CDR3: CASSREGQGETQYF. As DNA, the CDR3 is TGTGCCAGCAGCAGAGAGGGACAGGGGGAGACCCAGTACTTC.

The V gene is TRBV27, the J gene TRBJ2-7; 8 nucleotides line up with TRBD1. The trim removed 0 bases at V and 6 bases at J, leaving 10 bases unmatched. This CDR3 spans 16 amino acids. The germline V gene encodes CDR1 MNHEY and CDR2 SMNVEV (reference sequence). The CDR3 DNA reads as TGTGCCAGCAGTTTATCCCCCCTCCAAACAGGGGGCGAGCAGTACTTC. The encoded protein is CASSLSPLQTGGEQYF.

The chain is built from TRBV9 and TRBJ2-5, with 10 positions matching TRBD1. J lost 4 bases, V lost 2 bases, and 8 bases had no gene match. In germline, CDR1 is SGDLS, CDR2 YYNGEE. The CDR3 loop spans 16 amino acids. CDR3 DNA: TGTGCCAGCAGCGTGCAGACAGGGGGCGCCTTAGAGACCCAGTACTTC. Residues: CASSVQTGGALETQYF.

The chain employs TRBV27 and TRBJ2-2; weak D call: TRBD1 (7 bases). This CDR3 has 17 residues. The germline V and J ends were trimmed by 6 bases and 0 bases, with 17 bases remaining between them. The V gene's germline CDR1 is MNHEY and CDR2 SMNVEV (reference sequence). Here the CDR3 reads CASRDRGTAANTGELFF. CDR3 nucleotide sequence: TGTGCCAGCAGAGATCGGGGGACAGCTGCGAACACCGGGGAGCTGTTTTTT.

The rearrangement links TRBV6-2 or TRBV6-3 to TRBJ2-7, with a weak D call TRBD1 (6 bases). Looked up from germline, CDR1 is MNHEY and CDR2 is SVGEGT. The CDR3 runs to 14 residues. V lost 0 bases to trimming and J lost 6 bases, with 12 bases between them. The CDR3 DNA follows: TGTGCCAGCAGTTACTCGAATCAGGGGCTCGAGCAGTACTTC. Translation: CASSYSNQGLEQYF.

The V call is TRBV7-9, the J call TRBJ2-3; 10 bases match TRBD2. Germline CDR1 and CDR2: SEHNR and FQNEAQ (reference sequence). V trimming: 4 bases; J trimming: 3 bases; junction bases outside the gene matches: 7. The CDR3 consists of 16 residues. CDR3 coding DNA: TGTGCCAGCAGCTCTATGAGCGGGGGGGGGACAGATACGCAGTATTTT. As protein: CASSSMSGGGTDTQYF. The entire variable domain, with the rest obtained from reference TRBV7-9 and TRBJ2-3, is as follows: DTGVSQNPRHKITKRGQNVTFRCDPISEHNRLYWYRQTLGQGPEFLTYFQNEAQLEKSRLLSDRFSAERPKGSFSTLEIQRTEQGDSAMYLCASSSMSGGGTDTQYFGPGTRLTVL.

V and J are TRBV27 and TRBJ2-3; 7 bases are a match to TRBD1. The V segment lost 2 bases and the J segment 4 bases; nucleotides outside the gene matches: 3. The CDR3 totals 14 residues. Germline loops: CDR1 MNHEY, CDR2 SMNVEV (reference sequence). The CDR3 DNA reads as TGTGCCAGCAGTTTAAAGGGGGCCGCAGATACGCAGTATTTT. This codes for CASSLKGAADTQYF.

The rearrangement joins TRBV19 to TRBJ2-1; possibly TRBD1 for D (6 bases). V gave up 6 bases and J gave up 3 bases, with 12 bases separating them. Germline V lookup: CDR1 LNHDA, CDR2 SQIVND (reference sequence). The CDR3 loop spans 14 amino acids. CDR3 bases: TGTGCCAGTAGCCGGGACAACAACTACAATGAGCAGTTCTTC. Translation gives CASSRDNNYNEQFF.

V usage is TRBV4-3 and J usage is TRBJ2-7, with D possibly matching TRBD1 (6 bases). In germline, CDR1 is LGHNA, CDR2 YSLEER. Trimming removed 0 bases at V and 3 bases at J, with 12 bases between. The CDR3 is 15 residues long. In nucleotides, the CDR3 is TGCGCCAGCAGCCAAGATCACAGGGAATACTACGAGCAGTACTTC. Its translation: CASSQDHREYYEQYF.

This chain links TRBV4-3 with TRBJ2-5; 10 bases fit TRBD1. There are 16 residues in the CDR3. With V trimmed by 1 base and J by 4 bases, 6 bases remained unmatched. The germline CDR1 and CDR2 sequences are LGHNA and YSLEER. The CDR3 loop is CASSQGSTGGLETQYF. CDR3 sequence (DNA): TGCGCCAGCAGCCAAGGTTCGACAGGGGGCTTAGAGACCCAGTACTTC.

V and J are TRBV6-4 and TRBJ2-3, with 8 bases that match TRBD2. The J segment lost 3 bases and the V segment lost 3 bases, leaving 5 bases of the junction unmatched. The CDR3 spans 15 residues. CDR1 and CDR2 from the germline V gene are MRHNA and SNTAGT. The CDR3 nucleotides are TGTGCCAGCAGTGAGGCTAGCGGGCAAACAGATACGCAGTATTTT. Translated, it gives CASSEASGQTDTQYF.

The chain employs TRBV9 and TRBJ2-7; 11 bases line up with TRBD1. V shed 0 bases and J 3 bases; nucleotides not matched to a gene: 2. Germline assignment: CDR1 SGDLS and CDR2 YYNGEE. The CDR3 loop spans 15 amino acids. The DNA for the CDR3 is TGTGCCAGCAGCGTAGCGGGGACAGGGGGCTACGAGCAGTACTTC. This gives the protein CASSVAGTGGYEQYF.

This CDR3 is CASGPSGGTDTQYF. The CDR3 region has the DNA TGTGCCAGTGGCCCTAGCGGGGGTACAGATACGCAGTATTTT. V gene TRBV19 combines with J gene TRBJ2-3; 10 nucleotides line up with TRBD2. This CDR3 region has 14 residues. Germline V gene data show CDR1 as LNHDA and CDR2 as SQIVND (reference sequence). The V and J ends lost 8 bases and 3 bases, in that order; junction bases with no gene match: 5.

The CDR3 bases are TGTGCCAGCAGCCAAAGGGGACTTCGCACAGATACGCAGTATTTT. Protein product: CASSQRGLRTDTQYF. The V and J genes are TRBV3-1 (or the pseudogene TRBV3-2) and TRBJ2-3; D may be TRBD2 (6 bases). This CDR3 has 15 residues. The germline gives CDR1 LGHDT, CDR2 YNNKEL (reference sequence). Trimming removed 2 bases at V and 1 base at J, with 10 bases between.

The gene calls are TRBV18 and TRBJ2-4; 10 bases are a match to TRBD2. Germline V gene lookup returns CDR1 KGHSH and CDR2 LQKENI. CDR3 size: 22 residues. Trimming cost V 0 bases and J 0 bases; bases outside gene matches: 17. The CDR3 spells CASSPPTQSGRAQSLAKNIQYF. The CDR3 coding sequence is TGTGCCAGCTCACCACCCACCCAGAGCGGGAGGGCCCAAAGCTTAGCCAAAAACATTCAGTACTTC.